What follows is one TCR beta chain and its context. This entry is derived from a study of shared clonotypes between healthy human individuals. The wider study: Samples came from a couple of female and three male donors aged 18 to 49. CD8 memory received one plate per donor, CD8 naive two, CD4 memory three and CD4 naive three.

The CDR3 covers 15 residues. V was trimmed by 6 bases and J by 5 bases, leaving 16 bases between them. Germline V gene lookup returns CDR1 SNHLY and CDR2 FYNNEI. Sorted-subset replicate PCRs used 200 ng of genomic DNA. This amount corresponded to 30,000 to 35,000 T cell genomes. The assay was immunoSEQ multiplex PCR, and TCRdb's table has in-frame clones only and misses some. This table holds roughly 1,000,000 clones, 75% to 80% found once. J is TRBJ2-2 and V is TRBV2, with D possibly matching TRBD1 (5 bases). Sample: memory CD4+ T cells from PBMCs. Subset reported: CD45RA-negative fraction. The receptor's source is a young man in good health. Some clones in this sample may be carry-over from other donors' samples. The CDR3 loop reads CASSPPRDGTGELFF. The CDR3 bases are TGTGCCAGCAGCCCCCCCAGGGATGGGACCGGGGAGCTGTTTTTT.